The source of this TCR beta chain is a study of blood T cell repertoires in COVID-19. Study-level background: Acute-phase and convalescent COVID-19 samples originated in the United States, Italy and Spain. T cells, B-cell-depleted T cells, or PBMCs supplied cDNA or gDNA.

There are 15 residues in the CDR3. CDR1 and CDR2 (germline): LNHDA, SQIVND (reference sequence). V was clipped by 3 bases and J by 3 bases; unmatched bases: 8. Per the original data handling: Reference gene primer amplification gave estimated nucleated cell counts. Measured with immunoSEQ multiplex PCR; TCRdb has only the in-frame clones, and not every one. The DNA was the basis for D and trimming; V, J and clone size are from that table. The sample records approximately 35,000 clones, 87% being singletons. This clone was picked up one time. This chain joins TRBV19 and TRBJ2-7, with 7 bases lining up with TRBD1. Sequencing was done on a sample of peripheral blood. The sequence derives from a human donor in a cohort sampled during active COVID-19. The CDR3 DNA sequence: TGTGCCAGTAGTATCTCAATTGGGACAGTCTACGAGCAGTACTTC. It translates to CASSISIGTVYEQYF.